The rows below give T cell receptor beta chains drawn from one sample of a study of lymphopenia after photon versus proton radiotherapy. Assay used: immunoSEQ multiplex PCR; TCRdb lists only in-frame clones, some missing. This table has 15,000 to 20,000 clones, roughly nine tenths appearing once. This specimen was peripheral blood, taken from a patient treated with proton-based radiotherapy. Receptor source: a woman between 55 and 75 years old with cholangiocarcinoma. Some clones in this sample may be carry-over from other donors' samples. Each CDR3 is given with its conserved first and last residue. A D gene is named only where the DNA matches it firmly. A clone size is listed for some rows: how often the clone was seen (once, few, many), or a class if it is expanded.

>NA|TRBJ2-1|TRBV27|TRBD2
TGTGCCAGCAGGTTTAGCGGGAGGGCGTACAATGAGCAGTTCTTC
CASRFSGRAYNEQFF
>few|TRBJ2-7|TRBV18|TRBD1
TGTGCCAGCTCACAAAGGACAGGGAGCTCCTACGAGCAGTACTTC
CASSQRTGSSYEQYF
>NA|TRBJ1-2|TRBV19|NA
TGTGCCAGTAGTATCGTTCCGACAGCAGACTATGGCTACACCTTC
CASSIVPTADYGYTF
>NA|TRBJ2-6|TRBV7-3|NA
TGTGCCAGCAGCCGTTCGGGGGCGTCTGGGGCCAACGTCCTGACTTTC
CASSRSGASGANVLTF
>NA|TRBJ2-2|TRBV4-2|NA
TGTGCCAGCAGCCAATCAAGGGGCGTCTCGGCCGGGGAGCTGTTTTTT
CASSQSRGVSAGELFF
>NA|TRBJ2-3|TRBV5-6|TRBD2
TGTGCCAGCAGCTTGGGGTTTAGAAGCGGGAGAACAGATACGCAGTATTTT
CASSLGFRSGRTDTQYF
>NA|TRBJ1-1|TRBV9|NA
TGTGCCAGCAGCGTAGTGTCTAACACTGAAGCTTTCTTT
CASSVVSNTEAFF
>NA|TRBJ1-1|TRBV6-5|NA
TGTGCCAGCAGTGGACGGGTTAACATGAACACTGAAGCTTTCTTT
CASSGRVNMNTEAFF
>few|TRBJ1-6|TRBV11-2|NA
TGTGCCAGCAGCTTAGCAGGAAATTCACCCCTCCACTTT
CASSLAGNSPLHF
>NA|TRBJ2-1|TRBV30|TRBD2
TGTGCCTGGAGTGTACAGAGCGGGGGGGCATATGAGCAGTTCTTC
CAWSVQSGGAYEQFF
>NA|TRBJ2-1|TRBV7-9|TRBD1
TGTGCCAGCAGCCTATTCGACAGGGTCGATGAGCAGTTCTTC
CASSLFDRVDEQFF
>NA|TRBJ1-1|TRBV6-1|NA
TGTGCCAGCAGGAGGGACTCGGTGAACACTGAAGCTTTCTTT
CASRRDSVNTEAFF
>few|TRBJ2-2|TRBV7-9|NA
TGTGCCAGCAGCCTCGGAGCCGCGAACACCGGGGAGCTGTTTTTT
CASSLGAANTGELFF
>NA|TRBJ1-2|TRBV4-1|NA
TGCGCCAGCAGCCACGATTTATCCCTCGGGGGCTACACCTTC
CASSHDLSLGGYTF
>once|TRBJ2-2|TRBV5-1|NA
TGCGCCAGCAGCTTGATTGAGGGGAACACCGGGGAGCTGTTTTTT
CASSLIEGNTGELFF
>NA|TRBJ2-7|TRBV2|NA
TGTGCCACCCGACTCCGTGAGCAGTACTTC
CATRLREQYF
>NA|TRBJ2-1|TRBV5-5|NA
TGTGCCAGCAACCCCATGGGCTCCTACAATGAGCAGTTCTTC
CASNPMGSYNEQFF
>NA|TRBJ1-1|TRBV27|NA
TGTGCCAGCAGTACACTAGGGAACACTGAAGCTTTCTTT
CASSTLGNTEAFF
>NA|TRBJ2-3|TRBV27|NA
TGTGCCAGCAGTTTAGGGGGAACCGGCTCGTATACGCAGTATTTT
CASSLGGTGSYTQYF
>NA|TRBJ2-1|TRBV6-5|TRBD2
TGTGCCAGCAGGATTAGGACTAGCGGATACAATGAGCAGTTCTTC
CASRIRTSGYNEQFF
>once|TRBJ2-5|TRBV2|NA
TGTGCCAGCAGTGAAATACGTCGTGGATTCTTAGGGGAGACCCAGTACTTC
CASSEIRRGFLGETQYF
>medium-sized|TRBJ1-2|TRBV19|TRBD1
TGTGCCAGTAGTACCGGGACAGGGGTAGACTACACCTTC
CASSTGTGVDYTF
>NA|TRBJ2-3|TRBV6-5|NA
TGTGCCAGCAGTTACCGGGCGGGACCCAGCACAGATACGCAGTATTTT
CASSYRAGPSTDTQYF
>NA|TRBJ1-4|TRBV5-1|NA
TGCGCCAGCAGCCCGGAGGCCCAAACTAATGAAAAACTGTTTTTT
CASSPEAQTNEKLFF
>NA|TRBJ2-7|TRBV6-1|TRBD1
TGTGCCAGCAGGGGGGACAGGGGACCCTCCTACGAGCAGTACTTC
CASRGDRGPSYEQYF
>NA|TRBJ1-2|TRBV6-1|NA
TGTGCCAGCAGTGAGAAGGGGGCTAACTATGGCTACACCTTC
CASSEKGANYGYTF
>NA|TRBJ2-2|TRBV5-1|TRBD1
TGCGCCAGCAGCTTGGCGGGACAGGGTTCGGCCGGGGAGCTGTTTTTT
CASSLAGQGSAGELFF
>few|TRBJ2-7|TRBV7-1|NA
TGTGCCAGCAGCTTAGCGGAAGCGGAGTTTTACGAGCAGTACTTC
CASSLAEAEFYEQYF
>NA|TRBJ2-3|TRBV7-7|NA
TGTGCTAGCAGCCGGATCGGGACGGGCACAGATACGCAGTATTTT
CASSRIGTGTDTQYF
>NA|TRBJ2-7|TRBV6-6|TRBD2
TGTGCCAGCAGTAACTGGGGGGGGGCCTACGAGCAGTACTTC
CASSNWGGAYEQYF
>NA|TRBJ2-7|TRBV5-1|NA
TGCGCCAGCAGCTTGCCCACCGAGGACGAGCAGTACTTC
CASSLPTEDEQYF
>once|TRBJ2-2|TRBV2|TRBD1
TGTGCCAGCAGATGGGACAGCCGATCTCCCGGGGAGCTGTTTTTT
CASRWDSRSPGELFF
>NA|TRBJ2-1|TRBV5-6|NA
TGTGCCAGCAGCTTCTTGGGGAGAGTTTACAATGAGCAGTTCTTC
CASSFLGRVYNEQFF
>once|TRBJ2-2|TRBV6-1|TRBD1
TGTGCCAGCAGTGAATTAGACAGGGTGGCCGGGGAGCTGTTTTTT
CASSELDRVAGELFF
>NA|TRBJ1-3|TRBV6-1|NA
TGTGCCAGCAGTGTCGACAGCTCTGGAAACACCATATATTTT
CASSVDSSGNTIYF
>NA|TRBJ1-2|TRBV19|NA
TGTGCCAGTAGTATTTTGAGGGCGGGGGACTATGGCTACACCTTC
CASSILRAGDYGYTF
>NA|TRBJ1-6|TRBV30|TRBD1
TGTGCCTGGGGGAAACCGGGACAGGGTACCAATTCACCCCTCCACTTT
CAWGKPGQGTNSPLHF
>NA|TRBJ1-6|TRBV13|NA
TGTGCCAGCAGCTTAGCGGGTTCACCCCTCCACTTT
CASSLAGSPLHF
>NA|TRBJ1-5|TRBV7-9|NA
TGTGCCAGCAGCTCGACAGGACCTAGCAATCAGCCCCAGCATTTT
CASSSTGPSNQPQHF
>NA|TRBJ2-1|TRBV5-4|NA
TGTGCCAGCAGACCAGCCTCCTACAATGAGCAGTTCTTC
CASRPASYNEQFF
>NA|TRBJ1-6|TRBV6-5|NA
TGTGCCAGCAGTTACTCGATTAATTCACCCCTCCACTTT
CASSYSINSPLHF
>NA|TRBJ2-5|TRBV5-4|TRBD2
TGTGCCAGCAGCAAGGGACTAGCGGGGGGGGTACGTGAGACCCAGTACTTC
CASSKGLAGGVRETQYF
>NA|TRBJ1-5|TRBV7-8|TRBD1
TGTGCCAGCAGCTTGTCCCGGGACAGGGTCGGACAGCCCCAGCATTTT
CASSLSRDRVGQPQHF